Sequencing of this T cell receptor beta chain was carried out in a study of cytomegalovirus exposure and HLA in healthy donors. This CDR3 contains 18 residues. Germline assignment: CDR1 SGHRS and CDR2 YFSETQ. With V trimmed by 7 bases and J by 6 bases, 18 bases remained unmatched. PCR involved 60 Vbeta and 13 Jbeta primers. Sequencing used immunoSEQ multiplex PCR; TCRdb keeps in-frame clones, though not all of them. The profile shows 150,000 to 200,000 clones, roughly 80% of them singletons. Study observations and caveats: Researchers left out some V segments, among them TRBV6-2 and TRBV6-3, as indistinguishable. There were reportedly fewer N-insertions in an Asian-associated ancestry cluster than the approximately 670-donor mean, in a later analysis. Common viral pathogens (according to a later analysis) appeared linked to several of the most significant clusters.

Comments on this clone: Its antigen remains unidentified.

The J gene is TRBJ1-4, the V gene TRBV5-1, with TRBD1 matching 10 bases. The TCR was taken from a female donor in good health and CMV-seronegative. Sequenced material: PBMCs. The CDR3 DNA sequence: TGCGCCAGCTGCCCGGGACAGGGGCCTTTAACATCGGATGAAAAACTGTTTTTT. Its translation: CASCPGQGPLTSDEKLFF.